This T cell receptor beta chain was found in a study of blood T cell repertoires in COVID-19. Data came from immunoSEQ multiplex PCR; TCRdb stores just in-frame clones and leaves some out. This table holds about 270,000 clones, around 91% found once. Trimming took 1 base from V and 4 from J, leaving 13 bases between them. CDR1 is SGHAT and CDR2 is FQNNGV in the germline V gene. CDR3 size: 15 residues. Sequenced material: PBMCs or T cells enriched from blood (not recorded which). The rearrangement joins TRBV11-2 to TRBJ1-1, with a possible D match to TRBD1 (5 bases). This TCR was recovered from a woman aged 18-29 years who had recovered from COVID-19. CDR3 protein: CASSLVQGGGTEAFF. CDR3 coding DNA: TGTGCCAGCAGCTTAGTCCAGGGAGGAGGCACTGAAGCTTTCTTT.